This entry lists 18 T cell receptor beta chains sequenced from one sample in a study of cytomegalovirus exposure and HLA in healthy donors. 13 Jbeta primers and 60 Vbeta primers were used for the PCR. TCRdb's table, derived via immunoSEQ multiplex PCR, lists solely in-frame clones and lacks some. The sample lists some 150,000 clones; about 77% were seen once. Sequencing was done on a sample of PBMCs. The origin of the receptors is a woman aged 50 to 60 in good health and CMV-seronegative.

The rearrangement joins TRBV7-2 to TRBJ2-7, with D possibly being TRBD2 (6 bases). This CDR3 comprises 15 residues. Germline values: CDR1 SGHTA, CDR2 FQGNSA. Between the trimmed V and J ends, which lost 5 bases and 2 bases, there was a span of 16 bases. Here the CDR3 DNA reads TGTGCCAGCAGCCGGGGGATAGCGGAAACCTACGAGCAGTACTTC. Translated: CASSRGIAETYEQYF.

The chain has TRBV9 and TRBJ2-3, with a tentative D call TRBD2 (6 bases). Germline V CDR1 and CDR2: SGDLS, YYNGEE. The CDR3 is 15 amino acids. Trimming pared 0 bases from V and 1 base from J, leaving 9 bases between. CDR3 DNA sequence: TGTGCCAGCAGCGTAGAGGGCGGGGGCACAGATACGCAGTATTTT. This translates into CASSVEGGGTDTQYF.

This chain uses TRBV20-1 with TRBJ1-1, with no clear D. Germline loops: CDR1 DFQATT, CDR2 SNEGSKA (reference sequence). V was pared by 7 bases and J by 8 bases, with 11 bases between. The CDR3 totals 10 residues. The CDR3 nucleotides read TGCAGTGGAGTCTGGTCAGAAGCTTTCTTT. Translation gives CSGVWSEAFF.

This clone turned up a few times. CDR3 coding DNA: TGTGCCAGCAGCCCCCGACTTATGTCCTACGAGCAGTACTTC. This gives the protein CASSPRLMSYEQYF. This chain connects TRBV5-5 to TRBJ2-7; D call uncertain. The CDR3 spans 14 residues. V lost 4 bases and J 1 base, leaving 12 bases between the germline ends. Germline loops: CDR1 SGHKS, CDR2 YYEKEE (reference sequence).

This clone was counted a single time. This chain links TRBV19 with TRBJ1-1; weak D call: TRBD1 (5 bases). This CDR3 contains 14 residues. Germline V gene lookup returns CDR1 LNHDA and CDR2 SQIVND (reference sequence). Trimming removed 5 bases from V and 5 bases from J, with 15 bases in between. The CDR3 loop reads CASSDWGAATEAFF. The CDR3 coding sequence is TGTGCCAGTAGTGATTGGGGCGCTGCGACTGAAGCTTTCTTT.

V usage is TRBV7-9 and J usage is TRBJ2-1, with D unresolved. With 4 bases removed from V and 2 bases from J, the gap between germline ends came to 15 bases. The germline gives CDR1 SEHNR, CDR2 FQNEAQ (reference sequence). The CDR3 runs to 16 residues. The DNA of the CDR3 is TGTGCCAGCAGCTCCCTATCGGGTCGGACCTACAATGAGCAGTTCTTC. It yields the protein CASSSLSGRTYNEQFF.

This chain joins TRBV11-2 and TRBJ1-2, with D unresolved. Germline assignment: CDR1 SGHAT and CDR2 FQNNGV. V shed 6 bases and J shed 1 base, with 15 bases lying between them. CDR3 size: 15 residues. In DNA, the CDR3 is TGTGCCAGCAGTCCCGGCCGGGGATTTAACTATGGCTACACCTTC. Translated: CASSPGRGFNYGYTF.

The rearrangement uses TRBV19 and TRBJ2-2; 9 nucleotides line up with TRBD1. The V gene's germline CDR1 is LNHDA and CDR2 SQIVND (reference sequence). CDR3 length: 16 amino acids. V lost 7 bases to trimming and J lost 3 bases; unmatched junction nucleotides: 9. This chain's CDR3 is CASTLSTGGYTGELFF. The CDR3 DNA reads as TGTGCCAGTACCCTGTCGACAGGGGGGTACACCGGGGAGCTGTTTTTT. Full variable domain (rest looked up from reference TRBV19 and TRBJ2-2): DGGITQSPKYLFRKEGQNVTLSCEQNLNHDAMYWYRQDPGQGLRLIYYSQIVNDFQKGDIAEGYSVSREKKESFPLTVTSAQKNPTAFYLCASTLSTGGYTGELFFGEGSRLTVL.

The chain carries TRBV30 and TRBJ1-2; 8 bases are a match to TRBD1. Germline values: CDR1 GTSNPN, CDR2 SVGIG (reference sequence). With 3 bases clipped from V and 7 bases from J, the junction kept 7 bases outside the gene matches. This CDR3 is built from 13 residues. The CDR3 nucleotides read TGTGCCTGGAGCGCGGACAGGGAGGGTGGCTACACCTTC. Encoded protein: CAWSADREGGYTF.

The chain joins TRBV19 to TRBJ2-3, with D tentatively TRBD2 (5 bases). This CDR3 region has 14 residues. The V end was cut by 5 bases, the J end by 2 bases, with 11 bases between. The germline gives CDR1 LNHDA, CDR2 SQIVND (reference sequence). DNA of the CDR3: TGTGCCAGTAGTGTCACTAGTTTCACAGATACGCAGTATTTT. Translating it yields CASSVTSFTDTQYF.

The CDR3 here is CASSTSGQGYTEAFF. In DNA, the CDR3 is TGCGCCAGCAGCACCTCAGGACAGGGCTACACTGAAGCTTTCTTT. This rearrangement joins TRBV5-1 to TRBJ1-1, with 8 bases lining up with TRBD1. With 4 bases clipped from V and 3 bases from J, the junction kept 8 bases outside the gene matches. The CDR3 covers 15 residues. Germline V gene sequence: CDR1 SGHRS, CDR2 YFSETQ. Drawing the rest from reference TRBV5-1 and TRBJ1-1, the complete variable domain is KAGVTQTPRYLIKTRGQQVTLSCSPISGHRSVSWYQQTPGQGLQFLFEYFSETQRNKGNFPGRFSGRQFSNSRSEMNVSTLELGDSALYLCASSTSGQGYTEAFFGQGTRLTVV.

This chain links TRBV7-2 with TRBJ2-1; D might be TRBD2 (6 bases). Trimming took 6 bases from V and 0 from J, leaving 15 bases between them. Germline CDR1 is SGHTA and CDR2 is FQGNSA. There are 16 residues in the CDR3. The CDR3, as DNA: TGTGCCAGCAGACCAACGGGACTTAGCTCCTACAATGAGCAGTTCTTC. Its protein is CASRPTGLSSYNEQFF.

This clone appeared a few times. This chain uses TRBV6-5 with TRBJ2-1; 8 bases are a match to TRBD2. Germline V gives CDR1 MNHEY, CDR2 SVGAGI. J gave up 9 bases and V 2 bases, and 3 bases lay outside the gene matches. The CDR3 sequence is 13 residues long. The CDR3 sequence: CASSYPGLGEQFF. The CDR3 nucleotides are TGTGCCAGCAGTTACCCGGGACTAGGTGAGCAGTTCTTC.

The CDR3 region has the DNA TGTGCCAGTAGAAGCTCACAGGGGAACTATGGCTACACCTTC. Translating it yields CASRSSQGNYGYTF. The rearrangement uses TRBV19 and TRBJ1-2, with TRBD1 identical over 7 bases. The CDR3 covers 14 residues. Trimming cost V 6 bases and J 2 bases; bases outside gene matches: 6. Germline CDR1 and CDR2: LNHDA and SQIVND (reference sequence).

CDR3 bases: TGTGCCAGCTCACCTCCTTCTGTGGAGACCCAGTACTTC. It translates to CASSPPSVETQYF. The chain uses TRBV18 and TRBJ2-5; D uncertain. The CDR3 loop spans 13 amino acids. V shed 3 bases and J shed 5 bases, with 10 bases lying between them. Germline V gene sequence: CDR1 KGHSH, CDR2 LQKENI.

The V and J genes are TRBV6-6 and TRBJ1-2, with 10 bases lining up with TRBD1. V shed 5 bases and J 8 bases; nucleotides not matched to a gene: 8. In germline, CDR1 is MNHNY, CDR2 SVGAGI (reference sequence). The CDR3 loop spans 14 amino acids. The DNA of the CDR3 is TGTGCCAGCAGTCGACAGGGGGCTGACGGCGGCTACACCTTC. Translated: CASSRQGADGGYTF.

The genes are TRBV11-2 and TRBJ1-4; possible D gene TRBD1, 5 bases. Germline CDR1 is SGHAT and CDR2 is FQNNGV. The CDR3 has 11 amino acids. V was pared by 5 bases and J by 10 bases, with 8 bases between. CDR3 DNA: TGTGCCAGCAGCGGGGGGGTAAAACTGTTTTTT. Translation: CASSGGVKLFF.

The rearrangement joins TRBV5-1 to TRBJ2-3, with 7 bases lining up with TRBD1. The CDR3 is 17 residues long. CDR1 is SGHRS, CDR2 YFSETQ, per germline. The V and J ends lost 4 bases and 2 bases, in that order; junction bases with no gene match: 13. The CDR3 coding sequence is TGCGCCAGCAGCCTGGGACAGCTGACGACCTTCACAGATACGCAGTATTTT. As protein: CASSLGQLTTFTDTQYF. Full variable domain (outside the CDR3, taken from reference TRBV5-1 and TRBJ2-3): KAGVTQTPRYLIKTRGQQVTLSCSPISGHRSVSWYQQTPGQGLQFLFEYFSETQRNKGNFPGRFSGRQFSNSRSEMNVSTLELGDSALYLCASSLGQLTTFTDTQYFGPGTRLTVL.